This T cell receptor (beta chain) was obtained from a study of blood T cell repertoires in COVID-19. Whole-study context: From the United States, Italy and Spain came samples of acute and convalescent COVID-19. Sources were T cells, B-cell-depleted T cells, or PBMCs; the material itself was cDNA or gDNA.

In the original analysis: Estimation of nucleated cell counts was performed using reference gene primer amplification. Using immunoSEQ multiplex PCR, the repertoire was profiled, and TCRdb retains in-frame clones only, with some absent. That table is the source of V, J and clone size, and D and trimming were worked out from the DNA. In the table there are approximately 240,000 clones, 75% to 90% of which are singletons. Between the trimmed V and J ends, which lost 3 bases and 0 bases, there was a span of 6 bases. The CDR3 is 13 residues long. Germline CDR1 SGDLS, CDR2 YYNGEE. The origin of this receptor is a woman aged 25 to 45 who had recovered from COVID-19. The chain carries TRBV9 and TRBJ1-2; no clear D gene. Sequences were obtained from peripheral blood. The CDR3 loop is CASSDLANYGYTF. CDR3 coding DNA: TGTGCCAGCAGCGATTTAGCTAACTATGGCTACACCTTC.